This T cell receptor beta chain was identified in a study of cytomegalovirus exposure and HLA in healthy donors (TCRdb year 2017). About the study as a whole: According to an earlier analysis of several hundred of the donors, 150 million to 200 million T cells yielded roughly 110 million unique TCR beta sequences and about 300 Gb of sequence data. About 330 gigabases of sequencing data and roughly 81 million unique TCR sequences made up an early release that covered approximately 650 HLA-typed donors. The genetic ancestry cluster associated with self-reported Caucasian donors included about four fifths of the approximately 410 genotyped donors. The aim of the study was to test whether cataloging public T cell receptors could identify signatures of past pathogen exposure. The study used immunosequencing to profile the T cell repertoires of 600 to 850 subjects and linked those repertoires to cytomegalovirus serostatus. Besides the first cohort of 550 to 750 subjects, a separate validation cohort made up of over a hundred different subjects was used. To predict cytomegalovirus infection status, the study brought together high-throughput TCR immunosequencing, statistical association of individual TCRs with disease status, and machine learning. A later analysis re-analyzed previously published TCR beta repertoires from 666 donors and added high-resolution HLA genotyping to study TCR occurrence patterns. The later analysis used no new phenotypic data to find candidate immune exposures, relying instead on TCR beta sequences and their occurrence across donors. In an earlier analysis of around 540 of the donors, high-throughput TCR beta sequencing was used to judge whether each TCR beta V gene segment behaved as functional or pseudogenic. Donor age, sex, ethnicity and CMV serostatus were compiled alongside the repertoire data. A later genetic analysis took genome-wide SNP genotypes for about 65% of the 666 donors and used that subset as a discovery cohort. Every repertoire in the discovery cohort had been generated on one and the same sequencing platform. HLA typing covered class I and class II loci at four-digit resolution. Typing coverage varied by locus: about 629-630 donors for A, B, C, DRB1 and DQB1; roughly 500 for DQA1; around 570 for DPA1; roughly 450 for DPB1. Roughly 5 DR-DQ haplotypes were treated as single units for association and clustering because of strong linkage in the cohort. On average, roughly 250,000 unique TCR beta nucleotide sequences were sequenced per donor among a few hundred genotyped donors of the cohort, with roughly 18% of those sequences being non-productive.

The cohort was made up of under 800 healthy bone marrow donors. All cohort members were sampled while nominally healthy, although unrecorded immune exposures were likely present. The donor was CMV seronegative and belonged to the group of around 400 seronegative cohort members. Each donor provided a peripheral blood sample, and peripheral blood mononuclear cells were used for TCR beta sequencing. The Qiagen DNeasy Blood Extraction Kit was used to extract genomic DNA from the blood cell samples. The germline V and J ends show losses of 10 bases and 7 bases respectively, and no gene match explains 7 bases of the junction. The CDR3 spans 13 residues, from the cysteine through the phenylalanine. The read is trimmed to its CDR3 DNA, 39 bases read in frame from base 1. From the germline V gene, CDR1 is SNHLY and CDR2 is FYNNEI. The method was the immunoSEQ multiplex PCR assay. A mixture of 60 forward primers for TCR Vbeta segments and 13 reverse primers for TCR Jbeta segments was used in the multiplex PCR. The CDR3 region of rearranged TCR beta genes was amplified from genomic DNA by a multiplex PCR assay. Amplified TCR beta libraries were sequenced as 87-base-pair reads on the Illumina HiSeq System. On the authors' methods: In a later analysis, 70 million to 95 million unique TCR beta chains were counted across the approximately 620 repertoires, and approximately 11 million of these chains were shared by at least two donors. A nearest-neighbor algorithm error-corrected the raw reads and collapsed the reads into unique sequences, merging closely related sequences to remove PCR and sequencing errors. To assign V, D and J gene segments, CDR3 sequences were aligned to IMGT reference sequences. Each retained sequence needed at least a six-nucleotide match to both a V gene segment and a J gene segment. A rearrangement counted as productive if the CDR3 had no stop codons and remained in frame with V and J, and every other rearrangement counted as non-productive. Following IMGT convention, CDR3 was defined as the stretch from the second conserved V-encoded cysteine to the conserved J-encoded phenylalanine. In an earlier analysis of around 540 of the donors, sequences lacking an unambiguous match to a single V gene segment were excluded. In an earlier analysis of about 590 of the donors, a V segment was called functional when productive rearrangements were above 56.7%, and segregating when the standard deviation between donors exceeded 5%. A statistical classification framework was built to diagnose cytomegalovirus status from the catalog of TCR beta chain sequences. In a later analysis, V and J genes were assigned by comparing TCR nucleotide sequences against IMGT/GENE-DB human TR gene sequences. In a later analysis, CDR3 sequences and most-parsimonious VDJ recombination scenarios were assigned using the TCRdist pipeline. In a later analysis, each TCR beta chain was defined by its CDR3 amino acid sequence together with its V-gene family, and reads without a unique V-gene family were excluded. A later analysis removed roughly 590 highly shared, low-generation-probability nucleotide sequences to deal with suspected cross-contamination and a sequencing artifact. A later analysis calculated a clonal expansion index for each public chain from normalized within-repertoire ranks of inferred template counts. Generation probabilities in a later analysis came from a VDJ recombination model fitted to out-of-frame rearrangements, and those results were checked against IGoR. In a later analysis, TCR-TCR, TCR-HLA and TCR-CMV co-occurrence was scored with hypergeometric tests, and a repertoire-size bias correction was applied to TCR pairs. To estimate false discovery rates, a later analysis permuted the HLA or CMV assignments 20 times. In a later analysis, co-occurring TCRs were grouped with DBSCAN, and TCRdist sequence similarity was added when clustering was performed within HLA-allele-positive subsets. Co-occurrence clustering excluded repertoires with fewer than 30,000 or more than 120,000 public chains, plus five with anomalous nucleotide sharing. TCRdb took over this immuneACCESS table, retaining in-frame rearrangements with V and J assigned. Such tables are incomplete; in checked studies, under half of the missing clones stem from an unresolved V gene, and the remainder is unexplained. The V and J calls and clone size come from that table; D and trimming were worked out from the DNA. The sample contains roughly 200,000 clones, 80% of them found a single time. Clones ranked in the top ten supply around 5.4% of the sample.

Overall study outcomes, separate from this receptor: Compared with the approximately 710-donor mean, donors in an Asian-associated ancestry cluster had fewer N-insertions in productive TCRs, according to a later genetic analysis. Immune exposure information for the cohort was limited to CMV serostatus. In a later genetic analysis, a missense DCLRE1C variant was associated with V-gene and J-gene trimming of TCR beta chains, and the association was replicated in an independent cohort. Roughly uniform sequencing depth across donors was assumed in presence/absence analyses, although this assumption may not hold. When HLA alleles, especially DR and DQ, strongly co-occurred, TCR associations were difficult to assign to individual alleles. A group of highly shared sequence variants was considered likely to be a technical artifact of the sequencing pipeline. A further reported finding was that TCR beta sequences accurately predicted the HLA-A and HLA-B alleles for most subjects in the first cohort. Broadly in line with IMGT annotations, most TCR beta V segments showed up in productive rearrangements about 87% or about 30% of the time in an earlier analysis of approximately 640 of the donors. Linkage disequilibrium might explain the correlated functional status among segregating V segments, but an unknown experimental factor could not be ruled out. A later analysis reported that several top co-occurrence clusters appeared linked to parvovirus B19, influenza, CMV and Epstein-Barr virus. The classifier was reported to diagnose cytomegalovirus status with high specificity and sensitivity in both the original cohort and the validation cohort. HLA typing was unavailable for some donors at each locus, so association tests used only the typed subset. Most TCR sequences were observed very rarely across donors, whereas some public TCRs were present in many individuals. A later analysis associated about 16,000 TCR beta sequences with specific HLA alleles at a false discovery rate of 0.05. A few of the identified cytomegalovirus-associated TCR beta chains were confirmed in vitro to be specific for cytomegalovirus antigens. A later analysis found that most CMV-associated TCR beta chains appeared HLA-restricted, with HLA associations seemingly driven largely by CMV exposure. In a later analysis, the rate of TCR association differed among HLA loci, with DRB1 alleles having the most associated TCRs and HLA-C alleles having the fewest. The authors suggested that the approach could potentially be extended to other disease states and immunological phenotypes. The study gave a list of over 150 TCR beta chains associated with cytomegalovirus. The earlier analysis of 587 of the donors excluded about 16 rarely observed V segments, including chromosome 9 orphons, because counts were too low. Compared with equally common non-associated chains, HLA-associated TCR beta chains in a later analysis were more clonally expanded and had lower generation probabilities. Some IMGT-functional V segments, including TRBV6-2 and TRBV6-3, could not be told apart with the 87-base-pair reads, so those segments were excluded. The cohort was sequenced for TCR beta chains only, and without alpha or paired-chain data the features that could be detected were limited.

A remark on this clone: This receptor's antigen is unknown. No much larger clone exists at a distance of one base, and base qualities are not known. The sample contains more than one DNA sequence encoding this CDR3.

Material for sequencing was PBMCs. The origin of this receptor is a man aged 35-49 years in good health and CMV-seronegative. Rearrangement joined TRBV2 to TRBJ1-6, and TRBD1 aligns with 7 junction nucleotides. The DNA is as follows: TGTGCCACCCGGGACAGTCGAAATTCACCCCTCCACTTT. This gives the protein CATRDSRNSPLHF.